What follows are 20 T cell receptor beta chains derived from one specimen sequenced in a study of regulatory T cells in long-lasting Graves disease. Relying on iRepertoire HTBI primers and Arm-PCR of CDR3 regions, the team built TCR beta libraries. TCRdb re-called the multiplex PCR reads with MiXCR, one entry per CDR3 protein. Counted here are around 480,000 distinct CDR3 sequences, around 16% occurring once; the ten biggest clones make up 12%. Time point described: newly diagnosed GD, antithyroid drugs for less than 3 months. RNA extracted from PBMCs served as the sequencing template. The same data also contributed to another study, on T cells in Graves' hyperthyroidism and ophthalmopathy.

The sample here was peripheral blood mononuclear cells (PBMCs), taken at new diagnosis, from a patient treated with antithyroid drugs. The receptors shown here come from a man aged 40-49 years with Graves disease.

On this clonotype: This may stem from a read error, because a much larger clone lies one nucleotide away. The chain combines TRBV7-8 with TRBJ2-3, with 8 bases identical to TRBD2. Germline V gene lookup returns CDR1 SGHVS and CDR2 FQNEAQ. The CDR3 is made up of 20 amino acids. V shed 3 bases and J 4 bases; nucleotides not matched to a gene: 21. CDR3 in DNA: TGTGCCAGCAGCTTCCTCGGACTGGACGGGAGGGCCAGGAGCTCAGATACGCAGTATTTT. Amino acid sequence: CASSFLGLDGRARSSDTQYF.

This clonotype was seen many times. This rearrangement joins TRBV18 to TRBJ2-7; 7 bases agree with TRBD1. In germline, CDR1 is KGHSH, CDR2 LQKENI. Unmatched junction bases numbered 5, after V lost 3 bases and J lost 6 bases. This CDR3 contains 13 residues. As DNA, the CDR3 is TGTGCCAGCTCACCCCAGACAGGGACCGAGCAGTACTTC. Residues: CASSPQTGTEQYF.

This CDR3 reads CASSPKRAISYEQYF. The CDR3 bases are TGTGCCAGCAGCCCTAAAAGGGCTATCTCCTACGAGCAGTACTTC. V and J are TRBV9 and TRBJ2-7; D not certain. Between the trimmed V and J ends, which lost 4 bases and 0 bases, there was a span of 14 bases. The CDR3 runs to 15 residues. Germline V CDR1 and CDR2: SGDLS, YYNGEE.

This clonotype was observed many times. The J gene is TRBJ2-7, the V gene TRBV2; either TRBD1 or TRBD2 may fit D (5 bases each). Germline V gives CDR1 SNHLY, CDR2 FYNNEI. The CDR3 has 15 amino acids. Deletions cut 6 bases from V and 1 base from J, with 16 bases between. DNA of the CDR3: TGTGCCAGCAGCCAAACGGGGACCGATTCCTACGAGCAGTACTTC. Protein: CASSQTGTDSYEQYF. Full variable domain (missing parts from reference TRBV2 and TRBJ2-7): EPEVTQTPSHQVTQMGQEVILRCVPISNHLYFYWYRQILGQKVEFLVSFYNNEISEKSEIFDDQFSVERPDGSNFTLKIRSTKLEDSAMYFCASSQTGTDSYEQYFGPGTRLTVT.

In its sample, this clonotype was seen many times. The chain employs TRBV5-6 and TRBJ2-7; 7 bases line up with TRBD1. The junction had 4 bases not matched to a gene; V was cut back by 1 base and J by 0 bases. From germline, CDR1 is SGHDT and CDR2 YYEEEE. The CDR3 spans 15 residues. The DNA for the CDR3 is TGTGCCAGCAGCTTGACAGGGGCCTACTCCTACGAGCAGTACTTC. Translated, it gives CASSLTGAYSYEQYF.

This clonotype was found many times. The chain uses TRBV24-1 and TRBJ2-5; perhaps TRBD2 as D (5 bases). This CDR3 is built from 17 residues. Germline loops: CDR1 KGHDR, CDR2 SFDVKD. Between the trimmed V and J ends, which lost 2 bases and 2 bases, there was a span of 17 bases. CDR3 sequence: CATSDSRGLMTQETQYF. CDR3 bases: TGTGCCACCAGTGATTCCCGTGGACTCATGACACAAGAGACCCAGTACTTC.

This clonotype appeared a few times. This sequence joins TRBV19 and TRBJ1-2; D uncertain. Germline V lookup: CDR1 LNHDA, CDR2 SQIVND (reference sequence). CDR3 length equals 12 residues. Deletions cut 8 bases from V and 6 bases from J, with 13 bases between. CDR3 amino acids: CASESRRNGYTF. The CDR3 DNA reads as TGTGCCAGTGAATCCCGGAGAAATGGCTACACCTTC.

This clonotype was detected a few times. The chain couples TRBV5-1 to TRBJ1-1; 9 bases match TRBD1. The CDR3 extends over 15 amino acids. Germline V CDR1 and CDR2: SGHRS, YFSETQ. V trimming: 0 bases; J trimming: 4 bases; junction bases outside the gene matches: 4. CDR3: CASSLVVGQGTEAFF. The CDR3 DNA reads as TGCGCCAGCAGCTTGGTGGTGGGACAGGGCACTGAAGCTTTCTTT.

This clonotype was observed many times. The CDR3 bases are TGTGCCAGCAGGAACTGGGACAGCACAGATACGCAGTATTTT. The encoded protein is CASRNWDSTDTQYF. The chain is built from TRBV2 and TRBJ2-3, with D perhaps being TRBD1 or TRBD2 (5 bases each). Trimming took off 6 bases at V and 0 bases at J, with 10 bases between the two ends. The CDR3 runs 14 residues. The germline CDR1 and CDR2 sequences are SNHLY and FYNNEI.

This clonotype was found a few times. This chain connects TRBV19 to TRBJ1-1; no clear D. This CDR3 has 13 amino acids. Trimming pared 3 bases from V and 6 bases from J, leaving 11 bases between. Germline V gene data show CDR1 as LNHDA and CDR2 as SQIVND (reference sequence). The CDR3 protein is CASSISRAAEAFF. CDR3 sequence (DNA): TGTGCCAGTAGTATTTCCCGGGCGGCTGAAGCTTTCTTT.

This clonotype appeared many times. This chain uses TRBV12-3 or TRBV12-4 with TRBJ1-3, with D unclear. Trimming removed 2 bases at V and 4 bases at J, with 9 bases between. This CDR3 is 14 amino acids long. CDR3 DNA: TGTGCCAGCAGTTTACTCGGGAAGGGAAACACCATATATTTT. Translating it yields CASSLLGKGNTIYF.

This clonotype was observed many times. V gene TRBV29-1 combines with J gene TRBJ2-1; D assignment may be TRBD1 or TRBD2 (5 bases each). V lost 6 bases and J lost 5, with 14 bases in between. CDR1 and CDR2 (germline): SQVTM, ANQGSEA. This CDR3 contains 13 residues. The CDR3 sequence is CSVRDPVDNEQFF. Written as DNA, the CDR3 is TGCAGCGTCCGGGACCCCGTGGACAATGAGCAGTTCTTC.

This clonotype was counted many times. The chain links TRBV12-3 or TRBV12-4 to TRBJ1-2, with D possibly being TRBD1 (6 bases). This CDR3 has 11 residues. V gave up 4 bases and J gave up 7 bases, with 7 bases separating them. CDR3 sequence: CASSYRAGYTF. The CDR3 DNA follows: TGTGCCAGCAGTTACAGGGCTGGCTACACCTTC.

This clonotype turned up a few times. The V call is TRBV29-1, the J call TRBJ2-3; D unresolved. Germline loops: CDR1 SQVTM, CDR2 ANQGSEA. V lost 4 bases and J 2 bases, leaving 10 bases between the germline ends. The CDR3 length is 13 residues. CDR3 sequence: CSVGLLNTDTQYF. In DNA form, the CDR3 reads TGCAGCGTTGGTCTGTTAAACACAGATACGCAGTATTTT.

The V call is TRBV28, the J call TRBJ1-4; possibly TRBD1 for D (6 bases). The CDR3 length is 10 residues. V was shortened by 6 bases and J by 14 bases, with 10 bases between the two germline ends. Germline loops: CDR1 MDHEN, CDR2 SYDVKM. In DNA form, the CDR3 reads TGTGCCAGCAGCGACAGGAGCCTGTTTTTT. Protein product: CASSDRSLFF.

This clonotype was detected many times. V gene TRBV2 combines with J gene TRBJ2-1; TRBD2 matches 9 bases. There are 15 residues in the CDR3. V lost 8 bases and J lost 0; bases outside the gene matches: 5. The germline V gene has CDR1 SNHLY and CDR2 FYNNEI. DNA for the CDR3: TGTGCCAGCCAAGAGACTAGCGGCTCCTACAATGAGCAGTTCTTC. The encoded protein is CASQETSGSYNEQFF. Full variable domain (outside the CDR3, taken from reference TRBV2 and TRBJ2-1): EPEVTQTPSHQVTQMGQEVILRCVPISNHLYFYWYRQILGQKVEFLVSFYNNEISEKSEIFDDQFSVERPDGSNFTLKIRSTKLEDSAMYFCASQETSGSYNEQFFGPGTRLTVL.

In this sample, this clonotype turned up many times. The gene calls are TRBV30 and TRBJ1-1; D is perhaps TRBD1 (5 bases). The CDR3 extends over 12 amino acids. CDR1 GTSNPN and CDR2 SVGIG come from the germline V gene (reference sequence). V shed 3 bases and J shed 9 bases, with 14 bases lying between them. The CDR3 protein is CAWRDTKVKAFF. CDR3 bases: TGTGCCTGGAGGGACACCAAAGTGAAAGCTTTCTTT.

This clonotype was found many times. J is TRBJ2-1 and V is TRBV20-1, with 7 bases identical to TRBD1. Germline loops: CDR1 DFQATT, CDR2 SNEGSKA (reference sequence). The CDR3 is 14 residues long. With V trimmed by 8 bases and J by 4 bases, 11 bases remained unmatched. CDR3 residues: CSPKTGDRYNEQFF. CDR3 sequence (DNA): TGCAGTCCCAAAACAGGGGACCGATACAATGAGCAGTTCTTC.

The chain employs TRBV10-3 and TRBJ2-3; 12 bases line up with TRBD2. This CDR3 spans 14 amino acids. Trimming took 6 bases from V and 6 from J; bases not matched to a gene: 4. Germline V lookup: CDR1 ENHRY, CDR2 SYGVKD. DNA for the CDR3: TGTGCCATCAGGGGGCTAGCGGGAGGGGATACGCAGTATTTT. Residues: CAIRGLAGGDTQYF.

This clonotype was seen repeatedly, ten times or more. This chain connects TRBV9 to TRBJ1-2; D unresolved. Germline V gene data show CDR1 as SGDLS and CDR2 as YYNGEE. This CDR3 comprises 16 residues. V lost 2 bases to trimming and J lost 4 bases, with 18 bases between them. In DNA form, the CDR3 reads TGTGCCAGCAGCGTCTCCCCGGAGGCCACGTCCTATGGCTACACCTTC. Translation gives CASSVSPEATSYGYTF. The variable domain in full, with the rest retrieved from reference TRBV9 and TRBJ1-2, is DSGVTQTPKHLITATGQRVTLRCSPRSGDLSVYWYQQSLDQGLQFLIQYYNGEERAKGNILERFSAQQFPDLHSELNLSSLELGDSALYFCASSVSPEATSYGYTFGSGTRLTVV.